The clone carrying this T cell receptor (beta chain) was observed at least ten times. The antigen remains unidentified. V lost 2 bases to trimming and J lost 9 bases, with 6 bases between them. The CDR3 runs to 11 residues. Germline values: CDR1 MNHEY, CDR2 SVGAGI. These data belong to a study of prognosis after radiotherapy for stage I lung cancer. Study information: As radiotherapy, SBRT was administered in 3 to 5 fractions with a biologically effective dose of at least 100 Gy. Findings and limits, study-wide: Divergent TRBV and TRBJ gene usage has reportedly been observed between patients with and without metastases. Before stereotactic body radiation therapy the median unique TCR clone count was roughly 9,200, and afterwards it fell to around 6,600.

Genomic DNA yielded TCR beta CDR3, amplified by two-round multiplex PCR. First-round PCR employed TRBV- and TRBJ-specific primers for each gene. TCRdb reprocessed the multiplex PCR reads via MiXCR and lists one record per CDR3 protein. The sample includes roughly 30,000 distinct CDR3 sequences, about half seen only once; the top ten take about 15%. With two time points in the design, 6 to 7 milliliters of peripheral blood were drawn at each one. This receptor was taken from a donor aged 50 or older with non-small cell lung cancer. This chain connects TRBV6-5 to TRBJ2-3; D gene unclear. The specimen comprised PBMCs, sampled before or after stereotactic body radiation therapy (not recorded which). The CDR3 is CASSYAGTQYF. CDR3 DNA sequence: TGTGCCAGCAGTTACGCCGGAACGCAGTATTTT.